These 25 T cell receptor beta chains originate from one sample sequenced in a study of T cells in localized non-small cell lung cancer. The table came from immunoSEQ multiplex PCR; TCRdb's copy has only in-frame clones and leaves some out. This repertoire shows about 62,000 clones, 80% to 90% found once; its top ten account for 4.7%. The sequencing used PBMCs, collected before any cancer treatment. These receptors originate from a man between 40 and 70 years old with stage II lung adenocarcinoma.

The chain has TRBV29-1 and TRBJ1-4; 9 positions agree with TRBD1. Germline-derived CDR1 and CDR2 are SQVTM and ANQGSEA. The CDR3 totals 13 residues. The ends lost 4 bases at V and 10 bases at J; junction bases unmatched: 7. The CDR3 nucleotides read TGCAGCGTTGTCGGGACAGGGCAGGGAAAACTGTTTTTT. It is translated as CSVVGTGQGKLFF.

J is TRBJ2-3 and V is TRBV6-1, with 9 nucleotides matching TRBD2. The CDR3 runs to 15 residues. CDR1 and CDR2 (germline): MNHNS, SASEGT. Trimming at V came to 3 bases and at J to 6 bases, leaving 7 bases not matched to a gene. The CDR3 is CASSDRAGGPDTQYF. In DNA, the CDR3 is TGTGCCAGCAGTGATAGAGCGGGAGGCCCCGATACGCAGTATTTT.

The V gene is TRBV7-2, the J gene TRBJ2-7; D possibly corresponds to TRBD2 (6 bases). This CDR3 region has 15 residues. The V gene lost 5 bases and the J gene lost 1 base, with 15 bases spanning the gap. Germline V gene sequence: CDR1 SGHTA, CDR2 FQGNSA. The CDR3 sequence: CASSGYIRGSYEQYF. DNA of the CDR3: TGTGCCAGCAGCGGGTATATTCGGGGGTCCTACGAGCAGTACTTC.

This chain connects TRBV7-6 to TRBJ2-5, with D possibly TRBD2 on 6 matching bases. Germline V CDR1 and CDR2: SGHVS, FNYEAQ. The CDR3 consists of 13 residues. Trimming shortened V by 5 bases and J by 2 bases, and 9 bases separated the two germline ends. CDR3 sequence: CASSAGTQETQYF. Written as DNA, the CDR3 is TGTGCCAGCAGCGCCGGGACTCAAGAGACCCAGTACTTC.

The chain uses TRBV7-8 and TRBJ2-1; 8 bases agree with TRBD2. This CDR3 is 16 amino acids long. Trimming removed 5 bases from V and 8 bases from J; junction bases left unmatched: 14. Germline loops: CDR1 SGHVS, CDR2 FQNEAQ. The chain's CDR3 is CASSLDFAGGRDEQFF. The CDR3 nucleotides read TGTGCCAGCAGCCTCGACTTCGCGGGAGGTCGGGATGAGCAGTTCTTC.

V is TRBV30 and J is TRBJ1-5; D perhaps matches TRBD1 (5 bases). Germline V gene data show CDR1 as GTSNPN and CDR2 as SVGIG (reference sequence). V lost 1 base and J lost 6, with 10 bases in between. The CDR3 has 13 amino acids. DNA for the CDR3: TGTGCCTGGAGTGCAGGGTTTCGTCAGCCCCAGCATTTT. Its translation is CAWSAGFRQPQHF. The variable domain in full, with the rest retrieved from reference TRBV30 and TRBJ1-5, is SQTIHQWPATLVQPVGSPLSLECTVEGTSNPNLYWYRQAAGRGLQLLFYSVGIGQISSEVPQNLSASRPQDRQFILSSKKLLLSDSGFYLCAWSAGFRQPQHFGDGTRLSIL.

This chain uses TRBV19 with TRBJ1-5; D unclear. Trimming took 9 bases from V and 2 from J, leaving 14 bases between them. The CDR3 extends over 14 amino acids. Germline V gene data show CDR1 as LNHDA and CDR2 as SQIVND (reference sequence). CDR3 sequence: CASSDPAGNQPQHF. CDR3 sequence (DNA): TGTGCCAGCAGCGATCCGGCTGGCAATCAGCCCCAGCATTTT.

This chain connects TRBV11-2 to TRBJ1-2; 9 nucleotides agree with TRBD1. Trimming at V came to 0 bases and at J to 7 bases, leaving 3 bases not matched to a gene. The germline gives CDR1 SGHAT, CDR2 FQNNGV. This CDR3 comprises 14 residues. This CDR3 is CASSLDVQGAGYTF. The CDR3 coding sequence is TGTGCCAGCAGCTTAGATGTACAGGGGGCTGGCTACACCTTC. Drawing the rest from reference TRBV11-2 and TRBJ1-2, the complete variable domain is EAGVAQSPRYKIIEKRQSVAFWCNPISGHATLYWYQQILGQGPKLLIQFQNNGVVDDSQLPKDRFSAERLKGVDSTLKIQPAKLEDSAVYLCASSLDVQGAGYTFGSGTRLTVV.

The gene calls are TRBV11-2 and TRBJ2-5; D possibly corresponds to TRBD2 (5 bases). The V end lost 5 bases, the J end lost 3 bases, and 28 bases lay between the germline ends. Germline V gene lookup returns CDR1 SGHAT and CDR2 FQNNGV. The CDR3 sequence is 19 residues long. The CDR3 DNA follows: TGTGCCAGCAGCCAAATCTTTAGCCGGGAAACCCGGGCCAAAGAGACCCAGTACTTC. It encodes CASSQIFSRETRAKETQYF.

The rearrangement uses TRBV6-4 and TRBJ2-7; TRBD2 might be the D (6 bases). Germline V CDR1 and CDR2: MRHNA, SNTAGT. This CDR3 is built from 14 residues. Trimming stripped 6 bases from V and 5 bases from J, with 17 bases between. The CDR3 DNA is TGTGCCAGCAGGGGAGCTCTAGCGCGCCACGAGCAGTACTTC. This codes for CASRGALARHEQYF.

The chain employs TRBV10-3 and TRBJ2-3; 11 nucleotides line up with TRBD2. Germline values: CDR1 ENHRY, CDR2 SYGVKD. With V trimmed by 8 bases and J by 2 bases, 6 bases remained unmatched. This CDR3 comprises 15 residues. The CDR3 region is CAIRSGRENTDTQYF. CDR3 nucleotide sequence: TGTGCCATCCGTAGCGGGAGGGAGAACACAGATACGCAGTATTTT.

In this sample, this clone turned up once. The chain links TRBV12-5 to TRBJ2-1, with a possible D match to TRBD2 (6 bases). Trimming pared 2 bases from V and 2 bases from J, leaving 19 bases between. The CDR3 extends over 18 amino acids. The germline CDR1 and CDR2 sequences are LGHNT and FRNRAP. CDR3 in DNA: TGTGCTAGTGGTTTGCTCCTTTCGGAGGGCGTAGCCTACAATGAGCAGTTCTTC. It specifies CASGLLLSEGVAYNEQFF.

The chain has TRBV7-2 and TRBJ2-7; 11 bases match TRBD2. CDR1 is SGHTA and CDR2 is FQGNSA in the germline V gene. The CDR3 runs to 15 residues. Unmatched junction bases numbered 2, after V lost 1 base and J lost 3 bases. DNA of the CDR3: TGTGCCAGCAGCTTAGGACTAGCGGGGAACTACGAGCAGTACTTC. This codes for CASSLGLAGNYEQYF.

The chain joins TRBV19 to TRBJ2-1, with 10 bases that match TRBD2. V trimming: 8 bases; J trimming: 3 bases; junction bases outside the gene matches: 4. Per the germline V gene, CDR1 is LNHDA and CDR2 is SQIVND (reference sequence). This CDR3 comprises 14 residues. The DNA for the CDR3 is TGTGCCAGTGTAGCTAGCGGGGGCTACAATGAGCAGTTCTTC. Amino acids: CASVASGGYNEQFF.

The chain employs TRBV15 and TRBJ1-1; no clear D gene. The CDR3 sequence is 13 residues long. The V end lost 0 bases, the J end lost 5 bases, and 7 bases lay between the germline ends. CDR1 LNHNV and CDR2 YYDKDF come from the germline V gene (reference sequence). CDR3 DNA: TGTGCCACCAGCAGAGATCAGGCAACTGAAGCTTTCTTT. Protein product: CATSRDQATEAFF.

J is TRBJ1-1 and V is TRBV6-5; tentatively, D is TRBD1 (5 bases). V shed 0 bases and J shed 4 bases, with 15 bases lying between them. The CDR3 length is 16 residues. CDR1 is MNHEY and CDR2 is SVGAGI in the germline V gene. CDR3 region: CASSYSSSPGGTEAFF. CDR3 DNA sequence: TGTGCCAGCAGTTACTCCTCCAGCCCCGGGGGCACTGAAGCTTTCTTT.

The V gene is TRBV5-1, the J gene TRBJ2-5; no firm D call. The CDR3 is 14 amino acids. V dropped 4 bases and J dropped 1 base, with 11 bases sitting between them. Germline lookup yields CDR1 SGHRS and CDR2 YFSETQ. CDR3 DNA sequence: TGCGCCAGCAGCCTTACAGCCCTCCAAGAGACCCAGTACTTC. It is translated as CASSLTALQETQYF. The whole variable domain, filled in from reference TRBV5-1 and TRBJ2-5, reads KAGVTQTPRYLIKTRGQQVTLSCSPISGHRSVSWYQQTPGQGLQFLFEYFSETQRNKGNFPGRFSGRQFSNSRSEMNVSTLELGDSALYLCASSLTALQETQYFGPGTRLLVL.

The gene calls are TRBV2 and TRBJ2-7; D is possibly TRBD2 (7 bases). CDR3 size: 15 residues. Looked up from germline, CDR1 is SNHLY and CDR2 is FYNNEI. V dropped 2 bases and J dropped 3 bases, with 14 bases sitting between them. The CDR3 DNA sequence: TGTGCCAGCAGTGAACGACGGGGGGCGTTCTACGAGCAGTACTTC. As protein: CASSERRGAFYEQYF.

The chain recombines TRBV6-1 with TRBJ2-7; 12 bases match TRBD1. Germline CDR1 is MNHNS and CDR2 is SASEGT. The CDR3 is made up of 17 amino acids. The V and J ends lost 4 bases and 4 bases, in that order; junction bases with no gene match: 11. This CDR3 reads CASSGDRDRGRQYEQYF. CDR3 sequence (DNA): TGTGCCAGCAGTGGCGACCGGGACAGGGGGCGTCAATACGAGCAGTACTTC.

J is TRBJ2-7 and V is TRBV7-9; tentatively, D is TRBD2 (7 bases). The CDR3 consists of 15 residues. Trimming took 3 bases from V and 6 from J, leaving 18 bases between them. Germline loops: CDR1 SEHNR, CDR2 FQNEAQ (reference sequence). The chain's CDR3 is CASSFRGAVSSEQYF. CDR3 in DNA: TGTGCCAGCAGCTTTCGGGGGGCAGTGTCAAGCGAGCAGTACTTC.

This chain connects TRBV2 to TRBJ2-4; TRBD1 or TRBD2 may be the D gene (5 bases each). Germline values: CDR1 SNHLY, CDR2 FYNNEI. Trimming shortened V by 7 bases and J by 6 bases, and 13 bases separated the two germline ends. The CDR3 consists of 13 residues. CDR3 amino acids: CASKRETVNIQYF. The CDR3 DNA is TGTGCCAGCAAGAGGGAGACAGTAAACATTCAGTACTTC.

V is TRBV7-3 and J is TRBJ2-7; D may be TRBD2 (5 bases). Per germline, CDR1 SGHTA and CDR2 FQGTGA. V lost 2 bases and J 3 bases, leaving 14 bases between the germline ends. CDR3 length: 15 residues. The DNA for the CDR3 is TGTGCCAGCAGCTTAGGAGGTACGGCCGGCTACGAGCAGTACTTC. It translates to CASSLGGTAGYEQYF. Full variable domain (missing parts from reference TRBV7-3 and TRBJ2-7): GAGVSQTPSNKVTEKGKYVELRCDPISGHTALYWYRQSLGQGPEFLIYFQGTGAADDSGLPNDRFFAVRPEGSVSTLKIQRTERGDSAVYLCASSLGGTAGYEQYFGPGTRLTVT.

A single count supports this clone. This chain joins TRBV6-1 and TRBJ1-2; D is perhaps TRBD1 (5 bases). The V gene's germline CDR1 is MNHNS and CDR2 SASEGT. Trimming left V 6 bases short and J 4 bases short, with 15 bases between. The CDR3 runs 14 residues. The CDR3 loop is CASRGGDGSYGYTF. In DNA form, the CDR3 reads TGTGCCAGCAGGGGAGGGGATGGGAGCTATGGCTACACCTTC.

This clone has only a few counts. This CDR3 reads CASSPQGGAPNQPQHF. CDR3 in DNA: TGTGCCAGCTCACCACAGGGGGGGGCTCCCAATCAGCCCCAGCATTTT. The chain couples TRBV18 to TRBJ1-5; tentatively, D is TRBD1 (6 bases). With 1 base removed from V and 3 bases from J, the gap between germline ends came to 13 bases. The CDR3 length is 16 residues. Per germline, CDR1 KGHSH and CDR2 LQKENI.

The DNA for the CDR3 is TGTGCTAGTGGTTTGACCCCGGACGGTGTCTTAACTGGGGCCAACGTCCTGACTTTC. Its translation: CASGLTPDGVLTGANVLTF. The chain carries TRBV12-5 and TRBJ2-6; D is undetermined. The CDR3 totals 19 residues. V lost 2 bases to trimming and J lost 2 bases, with 19 bases between them. Germline values: CDR1 LGHNT, CDR2 FRNRAP.